The rows below give T cell receptor beta chains drawn from one sample of a study of blood T cell repertoires in COVID-19. Some clones are missing from TCRdb's copy, which holds only in-frame ones; the method was immunoSEQ multiplex PCR. The sample holds about 320,000 clones, around 90% seen once. Material: PBMCs or T cells enriched from blood (not recorded which). All receptors come from a man aged 60-69 years who had recovered from COVID-19. Each CDR3 is given with its conserved first and last residue. The D gene is left open where the match is weak. Size is omitted from some rows. Given values are once, few, many or a class for expanded clones.

CDR3,DNA,D,size,J,V
CATSRVGQGVGQPQHF,TGTGCCACCAGCAGAGTAGGACAGGGGGTCGGGCAGCCCCAGCATTTT,TRBD1,-,TRBJ1-5,TRBV15
CASSYGGGTEAFF,TGTGCCAGCAGTTACGGGGGCGGCACTGAAGCTTTCTTT,-,-,TRBJ1-1,TRBV6-5
CASSLDINYEQYF,TGTGCCAGCAGCTTGGACATAAACTACGAGCAGTACTTC,-,-,TRBJ2-7,TRBV5-5
CSVEGQPLNTEAFF,TGCAGCGTTGAGGGACAGCCTCTGAACACTGAAGCTTTCTTT,TRBD1,-,TRBJ1-1,TRBV29-1
CASSLSQTTEAFF,TGTGCCAGCAGTTTAAGCCAGACTACTGAAGCTTTCTTT,-,-,TRBJ1-1,TRBV27
CASRGGSLYNEQFF,TGTGCCAGTAGAGGCGGGAGTCTCTACAATGAGCAGTTCTTC,TRBD2,-,TRBJ2-1,TRBV19
CATSDTGRLDEQYF,TGTGCCACCAGTGACACGGGGAGGCTCGACGAGCAGTACTTC,-,-,TRBJ2-7,TRBV24-1
CASSLSGTSGFTDTQYF,TGTGCCAGCAGCCTCTCCGGGACTAGCGGTTTCACAGATACGCAGTATTTT,TRBD2,-,TRBJ2-3,TRBV4-2
CASSSRGRGSFEQYF,TGCGCCAGCAGCTCCCGGGGGAGGGGCTCGTTCGAGCAGTACTTC,TRBD2,-,TRBJ2-7,TRBV10-2
CASRIETTGVEQYF,TGTGCCAGCAGGATCGAGACCACAGGGGTCGAGCAGTACTTC,TRBD1,once,TRBJ2-7,TRBV2
CAIRGIFTGELFF,TGTGCCATTCGAGGGATCTTCACCGGGGAGCTGTTTTTT,-,-,TRBJ2-2,TRBV28
CASSKADRNYGYTF,TGTGCCAGCAGCAAAGCGGACAGGAACTATGGCTACACCTTC,-,-,TRBJ1-2,TRBV21-1
CASSQRSLNEQFF,TGTGCCAGCAGCCAGCGTAGCTTGAATGAGCAGTTCTTC,-,-,TRBJ2-1,TRBV3-1/TRBV3-2
CASSQIPGTSGADTQYF,TGCGCCAGCAGCCAAATTCCCGGGACTAGTGGTGCAGATACGCAGTATTTT,TRBD2,-,TRBJ2-3,TRBV4-1
CASSLVGNRAEAFF,TGTGCCAGCAGCTTGGTGGGGAACAGGGCCGAAGCTTTCTTT,-,-,TRBJ1-1,TRBV5-4
CASSPLGQAGELFF,TGTGCCAGCTCACCCCTGGGACAGGCCGGGGAGCTGTTTTTT,TRBD1,-,TRBJ2-2,TRBV18
CSVQGGSLNTEAFF,TGCAGCGTTCAAGGGGGCTCTCTGAACACTGAAGCTTTCTTT,TRBD1,-,TRBJ1-1,TRBV29-1
CASSEVGGHPYEQYF,TGTGCCAGCAGTGAGGTCGGGGGTCACCCCTACGAGCAGTACTTC,-,-,TRBJ2-7,TRBV6-1
CASSTRNYGYTF,TGTGCCAGCAGCACCAGGAACTATGGCTACACCTTC,-,-,TRBJ1-2,TRBV7-2
CASTRVESYEQYF,TGTGCCAGCACCAGGGTGGAGTCCTACGAGCAGTACTTC,-,-,TRBJ2-7,TRBV6-5
CASSLGRNTEAFF,TGTGCCAGCAGTTTGGGGCGGAACACTGAAGCTTTCTTT,-,-,TRBJ1-1,TRBV27
CASSSGQNYGYTF,TGTGCCAGCAGTTCGGGACAGAACTATGGCTACACCTTC,TRBD1,-,TRBJ1-2,TRBV6-2/TRBV6-3
CASSYQGAQHF,TGTGCCAGCAGTTACCAAGGAGCCCAGCATTTT,-,-,TRBJ1-5,TRBV6-2/TRBV6-3
CASSTRDTSPYGYTF,TGTGCCAGCAGTACCCGGGACACCTCACCATATGGCTACACCTTC,-,-,TRBJ1-2,TRBV6-5
CASTPAGYDQPQHF,TGTGCCAGTACCCCCGCAGGGTATGATCAGCCCCAGCATTTT,-,-,TRBJ1-5,TRBV19
CASSLDRQMNTEAFF,TGTGCCAGTAGTCTCGATCGACAAATGAACACTGAAGCTTTCTTT,-,few,TRBJ1-1,TRBV19
CASSLAALYSPLHF,TGTGCCAGCAGCTTAGCGGCTCTCTATTCACCCCTCCACTTT,-,-,TRBJ1-6,TRBV7-2
CASRRENQPQHF,TGTGCCAGCAGACGGGAAAATCAGCCCCAGCATTTT,-,-,TRBJ1-5,TRBV2
CASSPATWSYEQYF,TGTGCCAGCAGTCCCGCGACTTGGTCCTACGAGCAGTACTTC,-,-,TRBJ2-7,TRBV13
CACPDRGLGEKLFF,TGTGCCTGCCCAGACAGGGGGCTTGGAGAAAAACTGTTTTTT,TRBD1,-,TRBJ1-4,TRBV30
CASSLVREEAEAFF,TGTGCCAGCAGCTTAGTTAGGGAGGAGGCTGAAGCTTTCTTT,-,-,TRBJ1-1,TRBV7-2
CASKDRGRVAFF,TGTGCCAGCAAGGACAGGGGGCGAGTCGCTTTCTTT,TRBD1,-,TRBJ1-1,TRBV12-3/TRBV12-4
CASSGGQRRRNTIYF,TGTGCCAGCAGCGGAGGACAGAGAAGAAGAAACACCATATATTTT,-,-,TRBJ1-3,TRBV9